This T cell receptor beta chain was obtained from a study of blood T cells in healthy people across ages (dated by TCRdb to between 2014 and 2017). General notes on the study: Template switching captured roughly one uniquely barcoded TCR beta cDNA molecule per two T cells in model experiments. Age-related changes in TCR beta repertoire diversity were measured in the study by deep sequencing normalized with unique cDNA molecular identifiers. The donors were divided into four age groups: young (average 16 years), middle-aged (almost 40), aged (approximately 59) and long-lived (about 90). To avoid experimental bias, donors of different ages were distributed randomly across sequencing lanes. Two additional independent replicas of 1 million unique cDNA reads from the same blood draw were analyzed for two donors (one aged 18 to 29 and one aged 80 or older).

The 39 donors, aged roughly 6 to 95 years, were systemically healthy Caucasian individuals from Russia. Each donor gave ten milliliters of peripheral blood, drawn into EDTA-treated Vacutainer tubes. Ficoll-Paque density-gradient centrifugation was used to isolate PBMCs, with at least 6.5 million per sample. Total RNA was extracted from PBMCs with Trizol reagent, with at least 5 micrograms obtained per sample. For every donor, an aliquot of PBMCs went through flow cytometry to measure the percentages of naive CD45RAhigh/CD27high T cells. Library generation was performed with 5' RACE. The reads were generated on an Illumina HiSeq 2500. A second PCR of about 7 to 12 cycles was run with a J-beta primer mix and a sample-barcoded 5' primer. Each TCR beta cDNA molecule received a unique molecular identifier from a template-switch 5' adaptor carrying 12 random nucleotides. Each sample yielded at least 3 million CDR3-containing paired-end reads. All of the RNA was converted into first-strand cDNA using the Mint cDNA synthesis kit, with a TRBC-specific oligonucleotide serving as the primer. After uracil-DNA glycosylase treatment, a first 18-cycle PCR used universal primers M1SS and BC2_uni_R on all cDNA. Under the source paper's analysis protocol: For normalization, 1 million high-quality reads, each with a distinct molecular identifier, were randomly selected from each sample. Instead of being binned into consensus sequences, reads with shared molecular identifiers were discarded. CDR3 identification, clonotype clustering and error correction used MiTCR with a Q25 quality threshold and the strictest error-elimination algorithm. Lower-bound total TCR beta diversity was estimated with a nonparametric unseen species model using Euler transformation. The raw public reads went through TCRdb reprocessing: fastp at Q25, MiXCR clone calling, in-frame beta chains kept. Identical CDR3 proteins give one entry, which carries the most common genes and DNA. TCRdb, not the original authors, processed these V and J calls. Counted in this sample were about 1 million distinct CDR3 sequences; less than 50% of them appeared once. The top ten constitute about 20% of the sample.

Overall study outcomes, separate from this receptor: Compared with the aged group, the long-lived group had more naive CD4+ T cells, fewer expanded clones and increased TCR diversity, suggesting age selection. Donor CMV infection status was unknown, potentially confounding age-related changes in expanded clonotypes. Observed TCR beta diversity correlated strongly with the percentage of naive T cells measured by flow cytometry. Because profiling used bulk unsorted PBMCs, naive and antigen-experienced compartments could not be compared conclusively. Estimates of total diversity from one million sequenced T cells were regarded as lower bounds and underestimates. As age increased, observed TCR beta diversity per million T cells dropped in a roughly linear way, and a significant reduction was already evident by age roughly 40.

The germline V gene specifies SGHDT as CDR1 and YYEEEE as CDR2. Trimming removed 0 bases from V and 6 bases from J, leaving 11 bases between the germline ends. The CDR3 covers 14 residues, taking in both the cysteine and the phenylalanine. The sequence is cut down to CDR3 DNA, 42 bases in frame from base 1. As concerns this clonotype: This clone's antigen is unknown. There are no base qualities to consult, and no much larger clone falls within one base.

The sequencing input was blood. Recombination joined TRBV5-6 with TRBJ2-3; the D gene is perhaps TRBD2, on 5 matching bases. The sequence derives from an older woman in good health. The nucleotide sequence reads TGTGCCAGCAGCTTGGAAGGGAGCGCGGATACGCAGTATTTT. This translates into CASSLEGSADTQYF.